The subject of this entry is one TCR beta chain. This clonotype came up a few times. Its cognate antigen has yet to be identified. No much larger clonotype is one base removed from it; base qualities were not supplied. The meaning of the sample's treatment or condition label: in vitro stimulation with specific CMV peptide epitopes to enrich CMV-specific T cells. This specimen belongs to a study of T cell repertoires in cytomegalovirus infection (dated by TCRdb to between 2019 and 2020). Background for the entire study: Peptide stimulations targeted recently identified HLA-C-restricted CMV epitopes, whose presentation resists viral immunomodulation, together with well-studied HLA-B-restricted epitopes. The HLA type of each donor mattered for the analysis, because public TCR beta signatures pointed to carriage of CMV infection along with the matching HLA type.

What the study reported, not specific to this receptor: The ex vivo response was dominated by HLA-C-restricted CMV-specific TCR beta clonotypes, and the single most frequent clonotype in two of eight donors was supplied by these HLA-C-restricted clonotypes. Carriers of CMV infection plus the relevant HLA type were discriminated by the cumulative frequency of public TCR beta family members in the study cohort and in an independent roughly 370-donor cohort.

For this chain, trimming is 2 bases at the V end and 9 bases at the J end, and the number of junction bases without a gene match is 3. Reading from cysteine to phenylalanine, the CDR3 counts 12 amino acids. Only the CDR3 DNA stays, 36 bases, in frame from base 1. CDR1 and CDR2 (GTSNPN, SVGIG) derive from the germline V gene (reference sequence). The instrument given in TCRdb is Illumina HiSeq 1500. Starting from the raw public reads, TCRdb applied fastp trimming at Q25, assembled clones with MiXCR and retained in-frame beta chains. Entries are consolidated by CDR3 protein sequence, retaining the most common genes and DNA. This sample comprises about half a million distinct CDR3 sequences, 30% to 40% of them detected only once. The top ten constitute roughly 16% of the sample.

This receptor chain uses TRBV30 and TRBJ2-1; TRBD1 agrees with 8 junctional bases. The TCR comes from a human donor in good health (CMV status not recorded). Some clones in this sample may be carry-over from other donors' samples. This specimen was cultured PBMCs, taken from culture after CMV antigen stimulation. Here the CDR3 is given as CAWSTQGAEQFF. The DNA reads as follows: TGTGCCTGGAGTACCCAGGGGGCTGAGCAGTTCTTC.